A single sample is the source of the 23 T cell receptor beta chains below, sequenced in a study of blood T cell repertoires in COVID-19. The table came from immunoSEQ multiplex PCR; TCRdb's copy has only in-frame clones and leaves some out. This sample yields fewer than 250,000 clones, of which 75% to 85% are seen a single time; more than 5.5% belongs to the top ten. Material for sequencing was peripheral blood. These receptor sequences come from a human donor in a cohort sampled during active COVID-19.

V and J are TRBV5-4 and TRBJ1-2; no clear D. Germline V lookup: CDR1 SGHNT, CDR2 YYREEE (reference sequence). The CDR3 spans 13 residues. The ends were cut back, 0 bases at V and 4 bases at J, with 7 bases in the middle. The CDR3 loop reads CASSLDSSYGYTF. The CDR3 region has the DNA TGTGCCAGCAGCTTGGATAGCAGCTATGGCTACACCTTC.

This sequence joins TRBV27 and TRBJ1-1; 7 nucleotides align to TRBD1. Germline CDR1 is MNHEY and CDR2 is SMNVEV (reference sequence). The trim removed 4 bases at V and 0 bases at J, leaving 5 bases unmatched. This CDR3 spans 15 amino acids. The CDR3 coding sequence is TGTGCCAGCAGTTCAGGACAGGTCCTGAACACTGAAGCTTTCTTT. Protein product: CASSSGQVLNTEAFF.

The CDR3 DNA is TGTGCTAGTGGTTTGGTTTTAGGAGCGAACACTGAAGCTTTCTTT. It yields the protein CASGLVLGANTEAFF. The rearrangement links TRBV12-5 to TRBJ1-1; D is unresolved. The V and J ends lost 0 bases and 1 base respectively, with 9 bases between them. Germline V lookup: CDR1 LGHNT, CDR2 FRNRAP. This CDR3 region has 15 residues.

The genes are TRBV2 and TRBJ1-5, with 7 bases lining up with TRBD1. Germline values: CDR1 SNHLY, CDR2 FYNNEI. This CDR3 region has 14 residues. Unmatched junction bases numbered 6, after V lost 6 bases and J lost 4 bases. The CDR3, as DNA: TGTGCCAGCAGGAGGGGACAGACAAATCAGCCCCAGCATTTT. This encodes CASRRGQTNQPQHF.

V usage is TRBV5-5 and J usage is TRBJ1-1, with D perhaps TRBD1 (6 bases). The CDR3 runs to 16 residues. CDR1 SGHKS and CDR2 YYEKEE come from the germline V gene (reference sequence). With 0 bases removed from V and 6 bases from J, the gap between germline ends came to 18 bases. Written as DNA, the CDR3 is TGTGCCAGCAGCTTGGTACTACAGGGTCCTGTCGCTGAAGCTTTCTTT. It is translated as CASSLVLQGPVAEAFF.

The V call is TRBV5-1, the J call TRBJ2-5; D is undetermined. CDR1 and CDR2 (germline): SGHRS, YFSETQ. The length of the CDR3 is 14 residues. Deletions cut 3 bases from V and 1 base from J, with 10 bases between. For the CDR3, the DNA is TGCGCCAGCAGCTCCGCCGGTTTCCAAGAGACCCAGTACTTC. Protein product: CASSSAGFQETQYF.

The chain combines TRBV28 with TRBJ1-4; 8 bases match TRBD1. CDR3 length: 15 amino acids. CDR1 MDHEN and CDR2 SYDVKM come from the germline V gene. J gave up 7 bases and V 2 bases, and 6 bases lay outside the gene matches. The CDR3 DNA is TGTGCCAGCAGTTTACCTGGACAGGGTGCTGAAAAACTGTTTTTT. It encodes CASSLPGQGAEKLFF.

This chain uses TRBV7-9 with TRBJ1-6; 7 nucleotides agree with TRBD1. Trimming removed 5 bases from V and 5 bases from J; junction bases left unmatched: 15. The length of the CDR3 is 18 residues. Germline V CDR1 and CDR2: SEHNR, FQNEAQ (reference sequence). The CDR3 reads CASSIGTAFVPHNSPLHF. CDR3 nucleotide sequence: TGTGCCAGCAGCATAGGGACAGCCTTCGTCCCCCATAATTCACCCCTCCACTTT.

This rearrangement joins TRBV4-2 to TRBJ1-1; D unclear. The ends were cut back, 4 bases at V and 1 base at J, with 13 bases in the middle. This CDR3 spans 15 amino acids. Germline V CDR1 and CDR2: LGHNA, YNFKEQ. This chain's CDR3 is CASSPLGRENTEAFF. CDR3 DNA sequence: TGTGCCAGCAGCCCCCTAGGACGGGAGAACACTGAAGCTTTCTTT.

The genes are TRBV12-3 or TRBV12-4 and TRBJ1-2; TRBD1 matches 9 bases. V shed 7 bases and J 12 bases; nucleotides not matched to a gene: 9. The CDR3 runs 12 residues. The CDR3 sequence is CASTDPGQGNTF. In DNA form, the CDR3 reads TGTGCCAGCACCGATCCGGGACAGGGAAACACCTTC.

The chain links TRBV27 to TRBJ2-7; 9 bases agree with TRBD2. This CDR3 has 17 amino acids. Losses at the gene ends were 3 bases for V and 3 bases for J; bases not matched to a gene: 12. Germline V gene data show CDR1 as MNHEY and CDR2 as SMNVEV (reference sequence). The CDR3 nucleotides read TGTGCCAGCAGTTTTTCCCTAGCGGGACTAACTTTCTACGAGCAGTACTTC. Protein: CASSFSLAGLTFYEQYF.

The V and J genes are TRBV10-2 and TRBJ2-7; 9 bases fit TRBD1. The CDR3 is made up of 14 amino acids. Germline V gene lookup returns CDR1 WSHSY and CDR2 SAAADI. V dropped 5 bases and J dropped 5; count of bases not matched to a gene: 7. The CDR3 region has the DNA TGCGCCAGCAGTCACAGGGGGCGCTTCCACGAGCAGTACTTC. Protein product: CASSHRGRFHEQYF.

This clone was counted ten times or more. The chain couples TRBV6-5 to TRBJ1-5, with D possibly being TRBD1 (6 bases). CDR1 is MNHEY, CDR2 SVGAGI, per germline. The length of the CDR3 is 15 residues. The germline V and J ends were trimmed by 6 bases and 0 bases, with 12 bases remaining between them. CDR3 DNA: TGTGCCAGCAGAAGACAGGCCTATAGCAATCAGCCCCAGCATTTT. Translating gives CASRRQAYSNQPQHF.

V usage is TRBV20-1 and J usage is TRBJ2-5; weak D call: TRBD1 (5 bases). There are 11 residues in the CDR3. Trimming shortened V by 6 bases and J by 5 bases, and 10 bases separated the two germline ends. Germline assignment: CDR1 DFQATT and CDR2 SNEGSKA (reference sequence). The CDR3 region has the DNA TGCAGTGCCGCGTACAGGGAGACCCAGTACTTC. Translating gives CSAAYRETQYF.

The CDR3 region is CASSSSRRNEQFF. DNA of the CDR3: TGTGCCAGCAGCTCCTCTAGAAGGAATGAGCAGTTCTTC. The chain is built from TRBV7-2 and TRBJ2-1; D is undetermined. Germline V lookup: CDR1 SGHTA, CDR2 FQGNSA. The CDR3 is 13 amino acids. The V end was cut by 4 bases, the J end by 7 bases, with 11 bases between.

J is TRBJ2-5 and V is TRBV11-3, with a tentative D call TRBD1 (5 bases). Germline lookup yields CDR1 SGHNT and CDR2 YENEEA. This CDR3 region has 13 residues. With 3 bases removed from V and 3 bases from J, the gap between germline ends came to 8 bases. The CDR3 is CASSFGREETQYF. As DNA, the CDR3 is TGTGCCAGCAGCTTTGGCAGGGAAGAGACCCAGTACTTC.

The rearrangement joins TRBV19 to TRBJ2-7; 7 bases match TRBD2. J lost 0 bases, V lost 5 bases, and 10 bases had no gene match. Germline V gene data show CDR1 as LNHDA and CDR2 as SQIVND (reference sequence). The CDR3 totals 16 residues. The CDR3 bases are TGTGCCAGTAGTGCCGACCTAGCGGCGAGCTCCTACGAGCAGTACTTC. Its translation: CASSADLAASSYEQYF.

The CDR3 sequence: CSVEDLTYTGNTIYF. CDR3 nucleotides: TGCAGCGTTGAAGATCTGACATATACTGGAAACACCATATATTTT. This rearrangement joins TRBV29-1 to TRBJ1-3; D is ambiguous. This CDR3 region has 15 residues. V lost 0 bases and J lost 2, with 11 bases in between. CDR1 and CDR2 (germline): SQVTM, ANQGSEA.

The rearrangement links TRBV6-6 to TRBJ1-5; maybe TRBD1 (6 bases). This CDR3 comprises 14 residues. Germline V CDR1 and CDR2: MNHNY, SVGAGI (reference sequence). Trimming pared 6 bases from V and 2 bases from J, leaving 11 bases between. For the CDR3, the DNA is TGTGCCAGCAGCCGCGGGGGCGGCAATCAGCCCCAGCATTTT. This gives the protein CASSRGGGNQPQHF.

The chain's CDR3 is CATSEASGYNEQFF. The CDR3 bases are TGTGCCACCAGTGAGGCTAGCGGATACAATGAGCAGTTCTTC. The V gene is TRBV24-1, the J gene TRBJ2-1, with 7 nucleotides matching TRBD2. Trimming removed 4 bases from V and 4 bases from J; junction bases left unmatched: 3. The V gene's germline CDR1 is KGHDR and CDR2 SFDVKD. The CDR3 has 14 residues.

The chain combines TRBV2 with TRBJ2-7, with TRBD1 identical over 8 bases. The CDR3 is made up of 14 amino acids. V lost 8 bases to trimming and J lost 4 bases; unmatched junction nucleotides: 10. Germline V gene data show CDR1 as SNHLY and CDR2 as FYNNEI. CDR3 DNA: TGTGCCAGCCAACCCGGACAGGGAGGATACGAGCAGTACTTC. Translated: CASQPGQGGYEQYF.

CDR3 amino acids: CASSRNGRLGETQYF. In DNA, the CDR3 is TGTGCCAGCTCACGAAACGGGAGATTGGGAGAGACCCAGTACTTC. The V and J genes are TRBV18 and TRBJ2-5, with D tentatively TRBD2 (6 bases). This CDR3 region has 15 residues. The V end lost 4 bases, the J end lost 4 bases, and 16 bases lay between the germline ends. Germline assignment: CDR1 KGHSH and CDR2 LQKENI. The full variable domain, completed using reference TRBV18 and TRBJ2-5, is NAGVMQNPRHLVRRRGQEARLRCSPMKGHSHVYWYRQLPEEGLKFMVYLQKENIIDESGMPKERFSAEFPKEGPSILRIQQVVRGDSAAYFCASSRNGRLGETQYFGPGTRLLVL.

This sequence joins TRBV5-1 and TRBJ2-6; tentatively, D is TRBD2 (5 bases). The CDR3 covers 16 residues. Deletions cut 5 bases from V and 0 bases from J, with 12 bases between. The germline gives CDR1 SGHRS, CDR2 YFSETQ. This chain's CDR3 is CASRRAFLSGANVLTF. In nucleotides, the CDR3 is TGCGCCAGCAGGCGGGCCTTTCTCTCTGGGGCCAACGTCCTGACTTTC.